The T cell receptor (beta chain) described here comes from a study of shared clonotypes between healthy human individuals. Across the whole study: CD8 memory received one plate per donor, CD8 naive two, CD4 memory three and CD4 naive three.

Trimming cost V 1 base and J 5 bases; bases outside gene matches: 8. Germline V gives CDR1 MNHNS, CDR2 SASEGT. The CDR3 extends over 15 amino acids. Naive-designated CD8 cells lacked CD45RO, were positively enriched for CCR7, and omitted terminally differentiated effector memory CD45RA+ cells. Each of the donors was a healthy adult who was HIV-negative and had not had a recent acute infection or vaccination. Data came from immunoSEQ multiplex PCR; TCRdb stores just in-frame clones and leaves some out. The sample holds about 600,000 clones; around 95% are singletons and the top ten take 0.09% to 0.13%.

The receptor was derived from a woman between 25 and 40 years old in good health. The sequenced material came from naive CD8+ T cells sorted from blood. The chain couples TRBV6-1 to TRBJ2-7, with 7 positions matching TRBD1. The CDR3 DNA is TGTGCCAGCAGTGAAGAAGTACAGGGGAGCCACGAGCAGTACTTC. Translating gives CASSEEVQGSHEQYF.